The rows below give T cell receptor beta chains drawn from one sample of a study of blood T cell repertoires in COVID-19. This table comes from immunoSEQ multiplex PCR, and its TCRdb copy is limited to in-frame clones, with some not included. The sample holds 150,000 to 200,000 clones, about 87% seen once. The sequencing sample was made of peripheral blood. The receptors originated from a woman under 30 who had recovered from COVID-19. Each CDR3 is given with its conserved first and last residue. Fields, in order: clone size, J gene, D gene, V gene, CDR3 DNA, CDR3 protein. A D gene is named only where the DNA matches it firmly. The listing skips clone size in some rows; elsewhere it reads once, few, many or a size class.

.	TRBJ2-3	.	TRBV28	TGTGCCAGCAGGGCGGCCGTAACAGATACGCAGTATTTT	CASRAAVTDTQYF
few	TRBJ1-2	TRBD1	TRBV29-1	TGCAGCGTTGGAGGGGGCGCTTCCTTTGGCTACACCTTC	CSVGGGASFGYTF
.	TRBJ2-1	TRBD2	TRBV19	TGTGCCAGTAGTACTAGCGGTTACAATGAGCAGTTCTTC	CASSTSGYNEQFF
.	TRBJ1-5	TRBD1	TRBV6-5	TGTGCCAGCAGTTACCAGACAGGGCTATACAATCAGCCCCAGCATTTT	CASSYQTGLYNQPQHF
.	TRBJ2-7	TRBD1	TRBV18	TGTGCCAGCTCGCGACAGGGGGCAAGCGAGCAGTACTTC	CASSRQGASEQYF
.	TRBJ2-1	.	TRBV7-2	TGTGCCAGCAAACCCGCTTCTGGGGCGGGGAACAATGAGCAGTTCTTC	CASKPASGAGNNEQFF
.	TRBJ2-1	TRBD2	TRBV19	TGTGCCAGTAGTATAGTTACTAGCGGGAGTCGTGAGCAGTTCTTC	CASSIVTSGSREQFF
.	TRBJ1-5	.	TRBV7-9	TGTGCCAGCAGCATGACAGATTGGAATCAGCCCCAGCATTTT	CASSMTDWNQPQHF
.	TRBJ1-2	.	TRBV4-3	TGCGCCAGCAGCCATGCCGGGGAGAGTAACTATGGCTACACCTTC	CASSHAGESNYGYTF
.	TRBJ2-5	.	TRBV15	TGTGCCACCAGCAGAGATCAGGGGGGAGAGACCCAGTACTTC	CATSRDQGGETQYF
.	TRBJ1-4	TRBD1	TRBV18	TGTGCCAGCTCACCCCGACAGGGGGCGGATAATGAAAAACTGTTTTTT	CASSPRQGADNEKLFF
.	TRBJ2-4	TRBD2	TRBV30	TGTGCCTGGAGTGTTGGGCTAGCGGCAAACATTCAGTACTTC	CAWSVGLAANIQYF
.	TRBJ2-3	.	TRBV6-6	TGTGCCAGCAAAAAGGAGGGTGTAGCAGATACGCAGTATTTT	CASKKEGVADTQYF
few	TRBJ2-2	.	TRBV5-4	TGTGCCAGCAGCTTGGGACTGAACACCGGGGAGCTGTTTTTT	CASSLGLNTGELFF
.	TRBJ2-4	.	TRBV3-1/TRBV3-2	TGTGCCAGCAGCCCGACCCCCCCAGGATCATTAGCCAAAAACATTCAGTACTTC	CASSPTPPGSLAKNIQYF
.	TRBJ2-5	.	TRBV27	TGTGCCAGCAGTCCGGACAGACTCCGGGAGACCCAGTACTTC	CASSPDRLRETQYF
once	TRBJ2-3	.	TRBV7-2	TGTGCCAGCAGCTTAGGACGGGCCGGGATAGATACGCAGTATTTT	CASSLGRAGIDTQYF
.	TRBJ2-5	.	TRBV12-5	TGTGCTAGTGCCCCCCCGTGGGAGGAGACCCAGTACTTC	CASAPPWEETQYF